This T cell receptor beta chain originates from a study of human thymus T cells. Corrective cardiac surgery supplied the resected thymus tissue. Infants served as donors; they were healthy and Finnish and were having corrective surgery for congenital heart defects. The protocol was immunoSEQ multiplex PCR, while the TCRdb copy is restricted to in-frame clones and leaves out a portion. Of roughly 120,000 clones in the sample, about 95% were seen once. Trimming took 5 bases from V and 6 from J; bases not matched to a gene: 8. Germline V gene data show CDR1 as SGHTA and CDR2 as FQGNSA. The CDR3 consists of 15 residues.

Source material: thymus tissue. The receptor comes from a boy under two years old with a congenital heart defect but otherwise immunologically healthy. The chain links TRBV7-2 to TRBJ2-1; TRBD2 matches 9 bases. CDR3 protein: CASSQRRGGANEQFF. CDR3 in DNA: TGTGCCAGCAGCCAGAGACGCGGGGGGGCCAATGAGCAGTTCTTC.